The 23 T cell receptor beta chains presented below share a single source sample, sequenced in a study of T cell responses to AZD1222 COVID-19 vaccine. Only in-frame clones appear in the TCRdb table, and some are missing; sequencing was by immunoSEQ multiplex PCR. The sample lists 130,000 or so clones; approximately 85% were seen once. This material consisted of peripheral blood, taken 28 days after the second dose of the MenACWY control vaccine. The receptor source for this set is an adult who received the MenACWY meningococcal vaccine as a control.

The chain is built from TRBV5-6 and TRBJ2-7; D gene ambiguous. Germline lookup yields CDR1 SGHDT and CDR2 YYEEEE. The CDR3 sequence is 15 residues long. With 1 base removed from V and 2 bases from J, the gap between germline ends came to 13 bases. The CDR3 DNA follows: TGTGCCAGCAGCTTGTACGGCCCTCTAACCTACGAGCAGTACTTC. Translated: CASSLYGPLTYEQYF.

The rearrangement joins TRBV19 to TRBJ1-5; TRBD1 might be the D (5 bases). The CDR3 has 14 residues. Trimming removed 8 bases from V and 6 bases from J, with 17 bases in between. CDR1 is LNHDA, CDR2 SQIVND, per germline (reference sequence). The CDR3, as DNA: TGTGCCAGTTATTCGGACACCTTGGGTCAGCCCCAGCATTTT. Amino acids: CASYSDTLGQPQHF. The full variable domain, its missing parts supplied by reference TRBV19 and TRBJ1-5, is DGGITQSPKYLFRKEGQNVTLSCEQNLNHDAMYWYRQDPGQGLRLIYYSQIVNDFQKGDIAEGYSVSREKKESFPLTVTSAQKNPTAFYLCASYSDTLGQPQHFGDGTRLSIL.

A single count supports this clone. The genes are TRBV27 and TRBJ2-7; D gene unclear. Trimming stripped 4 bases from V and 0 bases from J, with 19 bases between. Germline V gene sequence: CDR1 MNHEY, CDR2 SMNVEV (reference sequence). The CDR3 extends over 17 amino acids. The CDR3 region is CASSSPVLVESSYEQYV. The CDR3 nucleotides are TGTGCCAGCAGTTCTCCGGTGCTGGTAGAGAGCTCCTACGAGCAGTACGTC.

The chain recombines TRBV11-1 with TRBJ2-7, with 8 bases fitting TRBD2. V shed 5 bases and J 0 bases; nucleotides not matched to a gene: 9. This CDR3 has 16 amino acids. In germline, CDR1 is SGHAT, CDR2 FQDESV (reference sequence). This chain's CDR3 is CASSLYSSGYSYEQYF. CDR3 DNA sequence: TGTGCCAGCAGCCTCTATTCTAGCGGGTACTCCTACGAGCAGTACTTC.

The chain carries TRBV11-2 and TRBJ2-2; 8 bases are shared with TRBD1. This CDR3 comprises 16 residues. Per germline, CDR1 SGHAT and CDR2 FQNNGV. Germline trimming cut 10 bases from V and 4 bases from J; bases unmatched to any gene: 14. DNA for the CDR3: TGTGCCACCGCGACAGGGGTTGGTTCGGGCACCGGGGAGCTGTTTTTT. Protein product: CATATGVGSGTGELFF.

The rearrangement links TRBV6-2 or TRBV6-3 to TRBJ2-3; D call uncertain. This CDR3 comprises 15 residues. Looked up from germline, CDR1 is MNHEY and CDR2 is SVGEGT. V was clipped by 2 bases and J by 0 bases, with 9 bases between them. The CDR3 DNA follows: TGTGCCAGCAGTTACGGAGACGCGAGCACAGATACGCAGTATTTT. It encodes CASSYGDASTDTQYF.

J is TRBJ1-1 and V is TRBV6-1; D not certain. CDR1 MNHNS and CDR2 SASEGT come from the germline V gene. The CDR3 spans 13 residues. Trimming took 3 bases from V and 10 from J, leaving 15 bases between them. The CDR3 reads CASSDPVPPGAFF. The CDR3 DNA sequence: TGTGCCAGCAGTGATCCAGTCCCACCCGGAGCTTTCTTT.

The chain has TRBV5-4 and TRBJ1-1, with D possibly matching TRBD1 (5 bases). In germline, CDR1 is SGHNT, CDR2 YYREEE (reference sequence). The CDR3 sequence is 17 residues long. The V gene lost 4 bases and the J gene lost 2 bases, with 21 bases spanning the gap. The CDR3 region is CASSRWAAGLLNTEAFF. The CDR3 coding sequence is TGTGCCAGCAGCAGATGGGCCGCAGGGTTACTCAACACTGAAGCTTTCTTT.

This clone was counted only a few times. The CDR3 bases are TGTGCCAGCAGCTTCTCCTCTAGCGGGGGGAACACCGGGGAGCTGTTTTTT. It specifies CASSFSSSGGNTGELFF. V is TRBV7-9 and J is TRBJ2-2, with 10 bases that match TRBD2. The CDR3 consists of 17 residues. J was trimmed by 1 base and V by 3 bases; bases with no gene match: 5. Germline CDR1 SEHNR, CDR2 FQNEAQ (reference sequence). Looking up the rest from reference TRBV7-9 and TRBJ2-2 gives the full variable domain: DTGVSQNPRHKITKRGQNVTFRCDPISEHNRLYWYRQTLGQGPEFLTYFQNEAQLEKSRLLSDRFSAERPKGSFSTLEIQRTEQGDSAMYLCASSFSSSGGNTGELFFGEGSRLTVL.

CDR3 region: CASSLLDRGSGELFF. The CDR3 DNA reads as TGTGCCAGCAGTTTATTAGACAGGGGGTCCGGGGAGCTGTTTTTT. The chain combines TRBV28 with TRBJ2-2, with 9 bases that match TRBD1. CDR3 length: 15 residues. J lost 6 bases, V lost 1 base, and 3 bases had no gene match. CDR1 and CDR2 from the germline V gene are MDHEN and SYDVKM.

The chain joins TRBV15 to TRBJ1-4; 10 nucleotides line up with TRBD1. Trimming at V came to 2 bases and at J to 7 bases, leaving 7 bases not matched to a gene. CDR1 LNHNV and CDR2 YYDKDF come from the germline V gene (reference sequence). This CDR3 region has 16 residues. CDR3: CATSRPGQGGGEKLFF. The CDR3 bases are TGTGCCACCAGCAGACCCGGACAGGGGGGTGGTGAAAAACTGTTTTTT.

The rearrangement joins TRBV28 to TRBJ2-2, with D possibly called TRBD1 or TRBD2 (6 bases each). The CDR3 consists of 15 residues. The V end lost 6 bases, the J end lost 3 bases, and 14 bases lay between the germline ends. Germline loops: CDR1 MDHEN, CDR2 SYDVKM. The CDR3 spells CASSPGGPYTGELFF. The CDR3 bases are TGTGCCAGCAGCCCCGGGGGCCCTTACACCGGGGAGCTGTTTTTT.

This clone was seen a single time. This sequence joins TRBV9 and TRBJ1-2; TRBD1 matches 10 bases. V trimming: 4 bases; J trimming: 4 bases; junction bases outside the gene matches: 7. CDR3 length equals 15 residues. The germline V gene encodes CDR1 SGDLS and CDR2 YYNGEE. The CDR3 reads CASSPRTGGGYGYTF. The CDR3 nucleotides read TGTGCCAGCAGCCCTCGGACAGGGGGTGGCTATGGCTACACCTTC.

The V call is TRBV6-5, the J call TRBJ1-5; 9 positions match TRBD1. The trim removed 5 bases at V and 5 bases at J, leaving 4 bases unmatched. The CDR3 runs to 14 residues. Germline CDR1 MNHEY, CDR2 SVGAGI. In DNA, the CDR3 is TGTGCCAGCAGTCGACAGGGGGGAGATCAGCCCCAGCATTTT. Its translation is CASSRQGGDQPQHF.

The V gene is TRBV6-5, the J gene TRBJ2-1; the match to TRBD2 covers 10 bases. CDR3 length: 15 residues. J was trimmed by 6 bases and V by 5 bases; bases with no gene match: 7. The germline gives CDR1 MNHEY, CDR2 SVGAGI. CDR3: CASSKRGGAGNEQFF. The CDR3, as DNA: TGTGCCAGCAGTAAGCGGGGGGGCGCGGGCAATGAGCAGTTCTTC.

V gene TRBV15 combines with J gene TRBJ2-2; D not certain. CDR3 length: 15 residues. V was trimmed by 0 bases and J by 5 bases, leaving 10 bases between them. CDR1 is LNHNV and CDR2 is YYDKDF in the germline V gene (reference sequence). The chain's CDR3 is CATSRDPGYTGELFF. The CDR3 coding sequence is TGTGCCACCAGCAGAGATCCCGGGTATACCGGGGAGCTGTTTTTT.

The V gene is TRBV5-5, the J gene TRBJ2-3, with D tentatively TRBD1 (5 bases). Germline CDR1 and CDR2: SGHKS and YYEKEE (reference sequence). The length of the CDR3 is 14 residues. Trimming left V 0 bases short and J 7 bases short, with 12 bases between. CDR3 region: CASSLVSGYNTQYF. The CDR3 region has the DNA TGTGCCAGCAGCTTGGTCTCAGGGTATAATACGCAGTATTTT.

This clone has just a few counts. As DNA, the CDR3 is TGTGCCAGTACCCCGAGGGCGGGGACATGGGGCAATCAGCCCCAGCATTTT. This sequence encodes CASTPRAGTWGNQPQHF. The gene calls are TRBV19 and TRBJ1-5; D is possibly TRBD1 (6 bases). This CDR3 contains 17 residues. Trimming took off 7 bases at V and 2 bases at J, with 21 bases between the two ends. Germline V gene sequence: CDR1 LNHDA, CDR2 SQIVND (reference sequence).

The CDR3 DNA sequence: TGCAGCGTCCCCGGTTTACAGGGGGCATGCACTGAAGCTTTCTTT. This translates into CSVPGLQGACTEAFF. The chain has TRBV29-1 and TRBJ1-1; 9 nucleotides match TRBD1. This CDR3 comprises 15 residues. Germline CDR1 and CDR2: SQVTM and ANQGSEA. Losses at the gene ends were 6 bases for V and 4 bases for J; bases not matched to a gene: 12. Looking up the rest from reference TRBV29-1 and TRBJ1-1 gives the full variable domain: SAVISQKPSRDICQRGTSLTIQCQVDSQVTMMFWYRQQPGQSLTLIATANQGSEATYESGFVIDKFPISRPNLTFSTLTVSNMSPEDSSIYLCSVPGLQGACTEAFFGQGTRLTVV.

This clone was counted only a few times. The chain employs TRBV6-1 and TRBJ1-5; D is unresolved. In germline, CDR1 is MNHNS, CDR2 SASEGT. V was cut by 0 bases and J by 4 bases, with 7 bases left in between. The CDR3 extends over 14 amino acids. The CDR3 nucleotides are TGTGCCAGCAGTGAAGCGCTCAGGAATCAGCCCCAGCATTTT. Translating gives CASSEALRNQPQHF.

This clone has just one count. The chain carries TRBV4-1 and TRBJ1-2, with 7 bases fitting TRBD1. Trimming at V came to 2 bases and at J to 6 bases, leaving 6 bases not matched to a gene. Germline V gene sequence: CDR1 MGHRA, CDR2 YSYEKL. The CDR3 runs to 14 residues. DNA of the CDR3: TGCGCCAGCAGCCAACCGACAGGGTTACATGGCTACACCTTC. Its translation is CASSQPTGLHGYTF.

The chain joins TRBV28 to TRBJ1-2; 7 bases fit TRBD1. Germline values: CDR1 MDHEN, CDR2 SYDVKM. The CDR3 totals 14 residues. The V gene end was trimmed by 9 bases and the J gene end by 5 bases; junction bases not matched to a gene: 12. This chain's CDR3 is CASSEPGRGYGYTF. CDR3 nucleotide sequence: TGTGCCAGTAGCGAACCCGGCAGGGGGTATGGCTACACCTTC.

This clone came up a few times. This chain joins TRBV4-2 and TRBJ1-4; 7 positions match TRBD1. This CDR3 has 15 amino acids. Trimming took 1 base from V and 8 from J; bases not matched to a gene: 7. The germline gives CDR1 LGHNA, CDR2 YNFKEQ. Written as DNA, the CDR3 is TGTGCCAGCAGCCAAGGTTTAGGGACAGAAGAAAAACTGTTTTTT. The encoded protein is CASSQGLGTEEKLFF.